Here is one TCR beta chain with its context. Method: immunoSEQ multiplex PCR; TCRdb's copy keeps in-frame clones and lacks some. The sample lists around 250,000 clones; 86% were seen once. Trimming shortened V by 4 bases and J by 1 base, and 18 bases separated the two germline ends. From germline, CDR1 is MNHEY and CDR2 SVGEGT. The CDR3 is 17 residues long. This sample stems from a study of blood T cell repertoires in COVID-19. The specimen sequenced was PBMCs or T cells enriched from blood (not recorded which). This clonotype was obtained from a woman aged 45-65 years who had recovered from COVID-19. The rearrangement joins TRBV6-2 or TRBV6-3 to TRBJ2-3, with D possibly being TRBD2 (7 bases). CDR3 sequence (DNA): TGTGCCAGCAGTTCCAGAGATCGGGGGGCGCGCACAGATACGCAGTATTTT. Translating it yields CASSSRDRGARTDTQYF.